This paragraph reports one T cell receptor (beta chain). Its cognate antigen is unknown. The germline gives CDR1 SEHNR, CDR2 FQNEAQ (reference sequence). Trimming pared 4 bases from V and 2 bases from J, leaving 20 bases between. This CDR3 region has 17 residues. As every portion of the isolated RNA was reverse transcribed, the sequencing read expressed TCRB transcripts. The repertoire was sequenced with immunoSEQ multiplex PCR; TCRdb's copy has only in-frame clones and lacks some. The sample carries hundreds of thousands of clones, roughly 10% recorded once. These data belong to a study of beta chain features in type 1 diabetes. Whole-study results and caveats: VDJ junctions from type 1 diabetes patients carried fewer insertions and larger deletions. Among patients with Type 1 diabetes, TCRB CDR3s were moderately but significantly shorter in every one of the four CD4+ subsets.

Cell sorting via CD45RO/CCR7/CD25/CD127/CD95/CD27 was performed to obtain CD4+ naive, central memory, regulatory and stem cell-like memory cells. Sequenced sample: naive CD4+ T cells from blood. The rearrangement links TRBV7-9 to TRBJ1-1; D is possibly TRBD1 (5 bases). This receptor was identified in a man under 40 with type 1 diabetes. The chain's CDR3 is CASSSPQGRGSNTEAFF. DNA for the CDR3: TGTGCCAGCAGCTCACCGCAGGGAAGGGGTAGTAACACTGAAGCTTTCTTT.